These T cell receptor beta chains were read from a single sample in a study of OX40 agonist ivuxolimab in advanced cancers. Measured with immunoSEQ multiplex PCR; TCRdb has only the in-frame clones, and not every one. The sample shows under 15,000 clones, 60% to 85% of them seen only once. The specimen was CD4+ or CD8+ T cells sorted from blood, collected in a trial of the OX40 agonist ivuxolimab. The receptors were sampled from an adult with an advanced solid tumor such as melanoma, head and neck, liver or kidney cancer. Each CDR3 is given with its conserved first and last residue. Fields, in order: CDR3 protein, CDR3 DNA, J gene, V gene, clone size, D gene. The D gene is left open where the match is weak. Expanded clones get a size class; other rows say once, few or many, or leave the size out.

CDR3 protein: CASSTPGQETQYF; CDR3 DNA: TGTGCCAGTAGTACACCGGGGCAAGAGACCCAGTACTTC; J gene: TRBJ2-5; V gene: TRBV19; clone size: -; D gene: -
CDR3 protein: CASSGTASGANVLTF; CDR3 DNA: TGTGCCAGCAGCGGAACAGCTTCTGGGGCCAACGTCCTGACTTTC; J gene: TRBJ2-6; V gene: TRBV9; clone size: -; D gene: -
CDR3 protein: CASGTGGSYEQYF; CDR3 DNA: TGTGCCAGTGGCACAGGGGGCTCCTACGAGCAGTACTTC; J gene: TRBJ2-7; V gene: TRBV19; clone size: -; D gene: TRBD1
CDR3 protein: CASGTPGVSNQPQHF; CDR3 DNA: TGTGCCAGCGGTACCCCAGGGGTTAGCAATCAGCCCCAGCATTTT; J gene: TRBJ1-5; V gene: TRBV27; clone size: -; D gene: -
CDR3 protein: CAAAGPSDTEAFF; CDR3 DNA: TGTGCCGCAGCCGGGCCATCAGACACTGAAGCTTTCTTT; J gene: TRBJ1-1; V gene: TRBV7-9; clone size: -; D gene: -
CDR3 protein: CASSSGWSAYNEQFF; CDR3 DNA: TGCGCCAGCAGCTCGGGGTGGTCTGCCTACAATGAGCAGTTCTTC; J gene: TRBJ2-1; V gene: TRBV5-1; clone size: few; D gene: -
CDR3 protein: CASSAGEEQFF; CDR3 DNA: TGTGCCAGCAGCGCGGGGGAGGAGCAGTTCTTC; J gene: TRBJ2-1; V gene: TRBV9; clone size: few; D gene: -
CDR3 protein: CASSVRGTPDSYNEQFF; CDR3 DNA: TGTGCCAGCAGCGTAAGAGGAACCCCCGACTCCTACAATGAGCAGTTCTTC; J gene: TRBJ2-1; V gene: TRBV9; clone size: -; D gene: -
CDR3 protein: CASSQGVSPYYNEQFF; CDR3 DNA: TGTGCCAGCAGCCAAGGGGTGAGCCCCTACTACAATGAGCAGTTCTTC; J gene: TRBJ2-1; V gene: TRBV16; clone size: -; D gene: -
CDR3 protein: CATSRRGGAGEQYF; CDR3 DNA: TGTGCCACCAGCAGGCGGGGGGGCGCGGGGGAGCAGTACTTC; J gene: TRBJ2-7; V gene: TRBV15; clone size: -; D gene: TRBD2
CDR3 protein: CASITARGTGKNEQYF; CDR3 DNA: TGTGCCAGCATCACCGCCCGAGGGACAGGGAAGAACGAGCAGTACTTC; J gene: TRBJ2-7; V gene: TRBV28; clone size: -; D gene: TRBD1
CDR3 protein: CASSSYPLGSRNYGYTF; CDR3 DNA: TGTGCCAGCAGTTCCTACCCCCTGGGGTCCCGTAACTATGGCTACACCTTC; J gene: TRBJ1-2; V gene: TRBV27; clone size: -; D gene: -
CDR3 protein: CASSESWYYEQYF; CDR3 DNA: TGCGCCAGCAGTGAGTCCTGGTACTACGAGCAGTACTTC; J gene: TRBJ2-7; V gene: TRBV10-2; clone size: once; D gene: -
CDR3 protein: CASSFQTSGGYNEQFF; CDR3 DNA: TGTGCCAGCAGTTTCCAGACTAGCGGGGGGTACAATGAGCAGTTCTTC; J gene: TRBJ2-1; V gene: TRBV6-5; clone size: few; D gene: TRBD2
CDR3 protein: CASSQLIAGAETQYF; CDR3 DNA: TGCGCCAGCAGCCAGCTGATCGCAGGGGCAGAGACCCAGTACTTC; J gene: TRBJ2-5; V gene: TRBV4-1; clone size: once; D gene: -
CDR3 protein: CASSLGSPNSPLHF; CDR3 DNA: TGTGCCAGCAGTTTGGGCAGTCCTAATTCACCCCTCCACTTT; J gene: TRBJ1-6; V gene: TRBV27; clone size: -; D gene: -
CDR3 protein: CASSLAWVGTEAFF; CDR3 DNA: TGTGCCAGCAGCTTAGCATGGGTGGGCACTGAAGCTTTCTTT; J gene: TRBJ1-1; V gene: TRBV7-8; clone size: -; D gene: -
CDR3 protein: CASGLIQDSGGSSYNEQFF; CDR3 DNA: TGTGCTAGTGGTTTGATCCAGGACAGCGGGGGGAGCTCCTACAATGAGCAGTTCTTC; J gene: TRBJ2-1; V gene: TRBV12-5; clone size: -; D gene: TRBD2
CDR3 protein: CASSLRKTGYSYEQYF; CDR3 DNA: TGTGCCAGCAGTTTAAGGAAGACAGGCTACTCCTACGAGCAGTACTTC; J gene: TRBJ2-7; V gene: TRBV27; clone size: -; D gene: -
CDR3 protein: CASSLPPSEQYF; CDR3 DNA: TGTGCCAGCAGCTTGCCTCCATCCGAGCAGTACTTC; J gene: TRBJ2-7; V gene: TRBV5-4; clone size: -; D gene: -
CDR3 protein: CASSLTGAGGELFF; CDR3 DNA: TGTGCCAGCAGCCTAACAGGGGCGGGCGGGGAGCTGTTTTTT; J gene: TRBJ2-2; V gene: TRBV6-1; clone size: few; D gene: TRBD1
CDR3 protein: CASSQELVNQPQHF; CDR3 DNA: TGCGCCAGCAGCCAAGAGCTCGTTAATCAGCCCCAGCATTTT; J gene: TRBJ1-5; V gene: TRBV4-3; clone size: -; D gene: -
CDR3 protein: CASSDSPSGNTIYF; CDR3 DNA: TGTGCCAGTAGTGACAGCCCCTCTGGAAACACCATATATTTT; J gene: TRBJ1-3; V gene: TRBV19; clone size: once; D gene: -
CDR3 protein: CASRSVRAGESYEQYF; CDR3 DNA: TGTGCCAGCAGGTCGGTACGGGCAGGGGAATCCTACGAGCAGTACTTC; J gene: TRBJ2-7; V gene: TRBV7-8; clone size: -; D gene: -
CDR3 protein: CASRKTSGSRKYNEQFF; CDR3 DNA: TGTGCCAGCAGGAAGACTAGCGGGAGTCGAAAGTACAATGAGCAGTTCTTC; J gene: TRBJ2-1; V gene: TRBV7-9; clone size: -; D gene: TRBD2
CDR3 protein: CASTAYNEQFF; CDR3 DNA: TGTGCCAGCACCGCCTACAATGAGCAGTTCTTC; J gene: TRBJ2-1; V gene: TRBV28; clone size: -; D gene: -
CDR3 protein: CASSLAGVAEWMETQYF; CDR3 DNA: TGTGCCAGCAGCTTGGCCGGGGTAGCGGAGTGGATGGAGACCCAGTACTTC; J gene: TRBJ2-5; V gene: TRBV5-4; clone size: -; D gene: -
CDR3 protein: CASSSRAGAARDTQYF; CDR3 DNA: TGTGCCAGCAGTTCGAGAGCAGGGGCCGCTAGGGATACGCAGTATTTT; J gene: TRBJ2-3; V gene: TRBV6-5; clone size: -; D gene: -
CDR3 protein: CASSLGLGPYEQYF; CDR3 DNA: TGTGCCAGCAGCTTAGGGCTGGGTCCGTACGAGCAGTACTTC; J gene: TRBJ2-7; V gene: TRBV7-9; clone size: -; D gene: -
CDR3 protein: CASSPVLGAQETQYF; CDR3 DNA: TGTGCCAGCAGCCCTGTGTTGGGAGCCCAAGAGACCCAGTACTTC; J gene: TRBJ2-5; V gene: TRBV6-5; clone size: few; D gene: -
CDR3 protein: CASVLLNTGELFF; CDR3 DNA: TGTGCCAGTGTTCTCCTGAACACCGGGGAGCTGTTTTTT; J gene: TRBJ2-2; V gene: TRBV19; clone size: once; D gene: -
CDR3 protein: CASSLVRRNTEAFF; CDR3 DNA: TGTGCCAGCAGCTTGGTCCGAAGGAACACTGAAGCTTTCTTT; J gene: TRBJ1-1; V gene: TRBV5-6; clone size: -; D gene: -
CDR3 protein: CASSEALGQSNSNQPQHF; CDR3 DNA: TGTGCCAGCAGTGAAGCGCTTGGGCAGAGCAATAGCAATCAGCCCCAGCATTTT; J gene: TRBJ1-5; V gene: TRBV2; clone size: -; D gene: -
CDR3 protein: CASRDSRVSEKLFF; CDR3 DNA: TGTGCCAGCAGAGACAGTCGAGTGTCTGAAAAACTGTTTTTT; J gene: TRBJ1-4; V gene: TRBV11-2; clone size: -; D gene: -
CDR3 protein: CASSQDSPLARALPYF; CDR3 DNA: TGCGCCAGCAGCCAAGATTCCCCCCTGGCGCGGGCGCTCCCGTACTTC; J gene: TRBJ2-5; V gene: TRBV4-3; clone size: once; D gene: -
CDR3 protein: CASSKIRDSISYEQYF; CDR3 DNA: TGTGCCAGCAGCAAAATCCGGGACTCGATCTCCTACGAGCAGTACTTC; J gene: TRBJ2-7; V gene: TRBV5-5; clone size: medium-sized; D gene: -
CDR3 protein: CASSQTRENTEAFF; CDR3 DNA: TGCGCCAGCAGCCAGACCCGGGAGAACACTGAAGCTTTCTTT; J gene: TRBJ1-1; V gene: TRBV4-3; clone size: -; D gene: -
CDR3 protein: CASSLVQGGSGNTIYF; CDR3 DNA: TGTGCCAGCAGCTTAGTTCAGGGCGGCTCTGGAAACACCATATATTTT; J gene: TRBJ1-3; V gene: TRBV7-9; clone size: few; D gene: -
CDR3 protein: CASSHILNTGELFF; CDR3 DNA: TGCGCCAGCAGCCACATATTGAACACCGGGGAGCTGTTTTTT; J gene: TRBJ2-2; V gene: TRBV4-3; clone size: few; D gene: -
CDR3 protein: CASSYRTGYEQYF; CDR3 DNA: TGTGCCAGCAGTTACAGGACCGGCTACGAGCAGTACTTC; J gene: TRBJ2-7; V gene: TRBV6-6; clone size: -; D gene: -
CDR3 protein: CASSSPPAHEQYF; CDR3 DNA: TGTGCCAGCAGCTCTCCCCCGGCCCACGAGCAGTACTTC; J gene: TRBJ2-7; V gene: TRBV5-4; clone size: -; D gene: -
CDR3 protein: CASSLSFTGELFF; CDR3 DNA: TGTGCCAGCAGCTTATCCTTCACCGGGGAGCTGTTTTTT; J gene: TRBJ2-2; V gene: TRBV7-9; clone size: -; D gene: -
CDR3 protein: CASSPNLQNTEAFF; CDR3 DNA: TGCGCCAGCAGCCCCAACCTACAGAACACTGAAGCTTTCTTT; J gene: TRBJ1-1; V gene: TRBV4-3; clone size: -; D gene: -
CDR3 protein: CASSLLEVTFSEAFF; CDR3 DNA: TGTGCCAGCAGCTTATTGGAGGTTACCTTCTCTGAAGCTTTCTTT; J gene: TRBJ1-1; V gene: TRBV7-3; clone size: -; D gene: -
CDR3 protein: CASSDIAGANEQYF; CDR3 DNA: TGTGCCAGCAGCGACATAGCGGGAGCCAACGAGCAGTACTTC; J gene: TRBJ2-7; V gene: TRBV7-9; clone size: few; D gene: TRBD2
CDR3 protein: CASSLATELYYGYTF; CDR3 DNA: TGTGCCAGCAGCTTAGCGACAGAGTTATACTATGGCTACACCTTC; J gene: TRBJ1-2; V gene: TRBV7-9; clone size: -; D gene: -
CDR3 protein: CASSQDKGWSYNSPLHF; CDR3 DNA: TGCGCCAGCAGCCAAGATAAAGGGTGGTCCTATAATTCACCCCTCCACTTT; J gene: TRBJ1-6; V gene: TRBV4-3; clone size: -; D gene: -
CDR3 protein: CAWSGETQYF; CDR3 DNA: TGTGCCTGGAGTGGGGAGACCCAGTACTTC; J gene: TRBJ2-5; V gene: TRBV30; clone size: -; D gene: -
CDR3 protein: CASSRTGSTYEQYF; CDR3 DNA: TGTGCCAGCAGTCGGACAGGGTCGACCTACGAGCAGTACTTC; J gene: TRBJ2-7; V gene: TRBV27; clone size: -; D gene: TRBD1
CDR3 protein: CASSTNNEQFF; CDR3 DNA: TGTGCCAGCAGCACTAACAATGAGCAGTTCTTC; J gene: TRBJ2-1; V gene: TRBV7-6; clone size: -; D gene: -
CDR3 protein: CASSSGQGNEQFF; CDR3 DNA: TGTGCCAGCAGCTCCGGACAGGGAAATGAGCAGTTCTTC; J gene: TRBJ2-1; V gene: TRBV13; clone size: -; D gene: TRBD1
CDR3 protein: CASSLVPGTGGPNAGYTF; CDR3 DNA: TGTGCCAGCAGCTTAGTCCCCGGGACAGGGGGCCCAAACGCGGGCTACACCTTC; J gene: TRBJ1-2; V gene: TRBV7-2; clone size: -; D gene: TRBD1
CDR3 protein: CASSQAGLGADTQYF; CDR3 DNA: TGTGCCAGCAGCCAAGCGGGATTAGGCGCAGATACGCAGTATTTT; J gene: TRBJ2-3; V gene: TRBV7-9; clone size: -; D gene: TRBD2
CDR3 protein: CASSPGQRGEQYF; CDR3 DNA: TGTGCCAGTTCTCCCGGACAGCGCGGAGAGCAGTACTTC; J gene: TRBJ2-7; V gene: TRBV19; clone size: -; D gene: -
CDR3 protein: CASSLGGGESEQYF; CDR3 DNA: TGTGCCAGCAGCTTAGGGGGTGGGGAAAGCGAGCAGTACTTC; J gene: TRBJ2-7; V gene: TRBV7-2; clone size: -; D gene: -